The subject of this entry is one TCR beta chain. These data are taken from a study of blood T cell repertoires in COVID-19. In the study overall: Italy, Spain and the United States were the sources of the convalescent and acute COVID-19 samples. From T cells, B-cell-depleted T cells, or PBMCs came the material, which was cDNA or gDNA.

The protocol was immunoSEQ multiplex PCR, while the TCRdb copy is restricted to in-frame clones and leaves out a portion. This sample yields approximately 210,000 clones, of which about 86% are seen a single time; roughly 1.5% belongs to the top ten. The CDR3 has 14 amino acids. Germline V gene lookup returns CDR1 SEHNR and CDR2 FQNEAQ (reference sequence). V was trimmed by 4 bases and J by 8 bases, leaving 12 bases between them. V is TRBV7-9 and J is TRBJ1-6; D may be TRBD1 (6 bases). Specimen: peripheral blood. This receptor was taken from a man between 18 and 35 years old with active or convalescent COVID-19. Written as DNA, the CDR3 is TGTGCCAGCAGCTCACAGGGCCCGGATTCACCCCTCCACTTT. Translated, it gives CASSSQGPDSPLHF.